This record concerns one TCR beta chain sequence. In the study's own analysis: Amplification of reference gene primers provided the estimated nucleated cell counts. Data came from immunoSEQ multiplex PCR; TCRdb stores just in-frame clones and leaves some out. V, J and clone size are those of that table, while D and trimming were read from the DNA. The repertoire consists of about 300,000 clones, with 85% to 90% occurring once and the leading ten covering roughly 2.9%. This CDR3 spans 18 amino acids. Germline V gene sequence: CDR1 SEHNR, CDR2 FQNEAQ (reference sequence). V shed 11 bases, J shed 1 base, and the junction held 15 bases outside the gene matches. The study assigned cohorts using participant-reported clinical history. This record comes from a study of blood T cell repertoires in COVID-19.

Sample: PBMCs or T cells enriched from blood (not recorded which). The chain recombines TRBV7-9 with TRBJ2-2, with 11 positions matching TRBD2. The receptor was derived from a woman between 50 and 59 years old who had been exposed to COVID-19. DNA for the CDR3: TGTGCCGCTACACGCAAGCTAGCGGGGGGAGTGAACACCGGGGAGCTGTTTTTT. It specifies CAATRKLAGGVNTGELFF.